Listed here are 19 T cell receptor beta chains from one sample, sequenced in a study of identical twins. TCRdb fed the 5' RACE reads into MiXCR, producing one record per CDR3 protein. The sample holds roughly 690,000 distinct CDR3 sequences, approximately 6% seen once. Sequenced material: naive T cells sorted from blood. These receptors all stem from a man younger than 35 in good health.

This sequence joins TRBV20-1 and TRBJ2-3, with 8 bases lining up with TRBD2. CDR1 DFQATT and CDR2 SNEGSKA come from the germline V gene (reference sequence). Trimming took 0 bases from V and 3 from J; bases not matched to a gene: 5. The CDR3 covers 15 residues. The CDR3 loop reads CSARERGASTDTQYF. CDR3 nucleotides: TGCAGTGCTAGAGAGCGGGGGGCTTCAACAGATACGCAGTATTTT.

The chain links TRBV7-9 to TRBJ1-1; D is unclear. This CDR3 spans 12 amino acids. Germline values: CDR1 SEHNR, CDR2 FQNEAQ (reference sequence). V dropped 1 base and J dropped 10 bases, with 10 bases sitting between them. CDR3 sequence reads: CASSLVSGAAFF. The CDR3 nucleotides are TGTGCCAGCAGCTTAGTATCAGGAGCAGCTTTCTTT.

This clonotype occurred a few times. V and J are TRBV18 and TRBJ1-2; D uncertain. V was pared by 3 bases and J by 4 bases, with 15 bases between. Germline loops: CDR1 KGHSH, CDR2 LQKENI. This CDR3 is 15 amino acids long. The CDR3 region is CASSPVPNDPYGYTF. The DNA of the CDR3 is TGTGCCAGCTCACCGGTCCCCAACGACCCCTATGGCTACACCTTC.

This clonotype was seen at least ten times. V usage is TRBV12-3 or TRBV12-4 and J usage is TRBJ2-7; D remains ambiguous. Trimming removed 3 bases from V and 3 bases from J, with 12 bases in between. This CDR3 has 14 amino acids. Written as DNA, the CDR3 is TGTGCCAGCAGTTTGGGGATGTACGTCTACGAGCAGTACTTC. This translates into CASSLGMYVYEQYF.

The rearrangement links TRBV28 to TRBJ2-7; D possibly uses TRBD1 or TRBD2 (7 bases each). The CDR3 consists of 15 residues. The germline V and J ends were trimmed by 7 bases and 7 bases, with 23 bases remaining between them. Germline CDR1 MDHEN, CDR2 SYDVKM. This CDR3 is CASTTSRGGFGEQYF. The CDR3 bases are TGTGCCAGCACCACTAGCAGGGGGGGCTTCGGAGAGCAGTACTTC.

At least ten counts were recorded for this clonotype. The V call is TRBV12-3 or TRBV12-4, the J call TRBJ2-1; 9 positions agree with TRBD2. J was trimmed by 15 bases and V by 7 bases; bases with no gene match: 16. This CDR3 is built from 14 residues. DNA for the CDR3: TGTGCCAGCACCTATTTAGCGGGAGCGGGTCTCGCGTTCTTC. It yields the protein CASTYLAGAGLAFF.

This clonotype was counted many times. This sequence joins TRBV29-1 and TRBJ2-2; no definite D call. This CDR3 region has 13 residues. Trimming removed 7 bases from V and 1 base from J, with 10 bases in between. Germline CDR1 and CDR2: SQVTM and ANQGSEA. CDR3 sequence reads: CSGLRQNTGELFF. DNA of the CDR3: TGCAGCGGATTGAGACAGAACACCGGGGAGCTGTTTTTT.

This clonotype has a count of ten or more. The chain recombines TRBV24-1 with TRBJ2-1, with TRBD1 matching over 9 bases. The CDR3 runs to 14 residues. V was pared by 9 bases and J by 5 bases, with 7 bases of the junction left unmatched. Per germline, CDR1 KGHDR and CDR2 SFDVKD. In DNA, the CDR3 is TGTGCCACCGGCGAGGGGACAGGGAACAATGAGCAGTTCTTC. Translated: CATGEGTGNNEQFF.

This clonotype was seen more than once but under ten times. V and J are TRBV5-1 and TRBJ2-1; 10 bases align to TRBD1. There are 15 residues in the CDR3. Germline V CDR1 and CDR2: SGHRS, YFSETQ. With 0 bases clipped from V and 9 bases from J, the junction kept 6 bases outside the gene matches. The CDR3 nucleotides are TGCGCCAGCAGCTTGGCGACAGGGGGCGGAACTGAGCAGTTCTTC. Residues: CASSLATGGGTEQFF.

In this sample, this clonotype turned up many times. The rearrangement links TRBV5-6 to TRBJ2-5, with D possibly matching TRBD1 (5 bases). V was shortened by 0 bases and J by 5 bases, with 17 bases between the two germline ends. Germline values: CDR1 SGHDT, CDR2 YYEEEE. The CDR3 contains 16 residues. The CDR3: CASSLVKGMFTETQYF. CDR3 DNA sequence: TGTGCCAGCAGCTTGGTTAAGGGGATGTTCACGGAGACCCAGTACTTC. Supplemented by reference TRBV5-6 and TRBJ2-5, the full variable domain reads DAGVTQSPTHLIKTRGQQVTLRCSPKSGHDTVSWYQQALGQGPQFIFQYYEEEERQRGNFPDRFSGHQFPNYSSELNVNALLLGDSALYLCASSLVKGMFTETQYFGPGTRLLVL.

This clonotype came up a few times. V gene TRBV6-2 or TRBV6-3 combines with J gene TRBJ1-6, with D unresolved. The CDR3 runs 13 residues. Germline V gives CDR1 MNHEY, CDR2 SVGEGT. The ends were cut back, 2 bases at V and 7 bases at J, with 6 bases in the middle. CDR3 bases: TGTGCCAGCAGTTACAGGAGGAATTCACCCCTCCACTTT. This codes for CASSYRRNSPLHF.

The chain links TRBV5-1 to TRBJ1-2; D not resolved. This CDR3 is 12 amino acids long. Trimming removed 0 bases at V and 8 bases at J, with 8 bases between. Germline CDR1 reads SGHRS; CDR2 reads YFSETQ. CDR3 DNA: TGCGCCAGCAGCTTGGCAAAAGACGGCTACACCTTC. It is translated as CASSLAKDGYTF.

This clonotype was counted many times. This chain joins TRBV7-9 and TRBJ2-2; D is possibly TRBD1 (5 bases). This CDR3 is built from 16 residues. Germline V gene data show CDR1 as SEHNR and CDR2 as FQNEAQ (reference sequence). V was trimmed by 5 bases and J by 1 base, leaving 14 bases between them. Here the CDR3 reads CASSRIVTENTGELFF. CDR3 nucleotides: TGTGCCAGCAGCCGCATAGTGACAGAGAACACCGGGGAGCTGTTTTTT.

This clonotype showed up many times. The chain is built from TRBV4-2 and TRBJ1-6; D is undetermined. The CDR3 runs 14 residues. V lost 0 bases, J lost 9 bases, and 9 bases lay in between. CDR1 is LGHNA and CDR2 is YNFKEQ in the germline V gene. CDR3 in amino acids: CASSQDQAISPLHF. The CDR3 nucleotides are TGTGCCAGCAGCCAAGATCAGGCGATTTCACCCCTCCACTTT.

This clonotype came up many times. This chain connects TRBV7-2 to TRBJ2-5; TRBD1 is a possible D gene (5 bases). CDR1 and CDR2 (germline): SGHTA, FQGNSA. Trimming shortened V by 6 bases and J by 2 bases, and 16 bases separated the two germline ends. The CDR3 spans 15 residues. The CDR3 DNA reads as TGTGCCAGCAGTGTGCAAGGGGCTCTTCAAGAGACCCAGTACTTC. It yields the protein CASSVQGALQETQYF. The full variable domain, its missing parts supplied by reference TRBV7-2 and TRBJ2-5, is GAGVSQSPSNKVTEKGKDVELRCDPISGHTALYWYRQSLGQGLEFLIYFQGNSAPDKSGLPSDRFSAERTGGSVSTLTIQRTQQEDSAVYLCASSVQGALQETQYFGPGTRLLVL.

This clonotype appeared many times. The chain links TRBV7-7 to TRBJ2-1, with 13 nucleotides matching TRBD2. The CDR3 extends over 15 amino acids. The germline CDR1 and CDR2 sequences are SSHAT and FNYEAQ (reference sequence). V was pared by 5 bases and J by 8 bases, with 6 bases of the junction left unmatched. CDR3 coding DNA: TGTGCCAGCAGCCCGACTAGCGGGAGGTCCGATGAGCAGTTCTTC. Its translation: CASSPTSGRSDEQFF.

This clonotype was detected ten times or more. CDR3: CATSDWGQGVSNEQFF. CDR3 DNA sequence: TGTGCCACCAGTGATTGGGGACAGGGGGTTTCGAATGAGCAGTTCTTC. The rearrangement links TRBV24-1 to TRBJ2-1, with 11 nucleotides matching TRBD1. The length of the CDR3 is 16 residues. V gave up 2 bases and J gave up 7 bases; unmatched junction bases: 6. Per germline, CDR1 KGHDR and CDR2 SFDVKD.

In its sample, this clonotype was seen many times. The genes are TRBV20-1 and TRBJ2-5; perhaps TRBD1 as D (6 bases). The CDR3 runs 14 residues. Trimming took 3 bases from V and 2 from J, leaving 13 bases between them. Germline V CDR1 and CDR2: DFQATT, SNEGSKA (reference sequence). CDR3 sequence: CSASSLDSQETQYF. The CDR3, as DNA: TGCAGTGCTAGCAGTTTGGACAGTCAAGAGACCCAGTACTTC.

This clonotype was seen ten or more times. The gene calls are TRBV11-2 and TRBJ2-7; 7 bases line up with TRBD1. After removal of 5 bases from V and 2 bases from J, the junction contained 3 bases not matched to a gene. The CDR3 is made up of 13 amino acids. Looked up from germline, CDR1 is SGHAT and CDR2 is FQNNGV. The CDR3 reads CASSRDRPYEQYV. The CDR3 DNA follows: TGTGCCAGCAGCCGGGACAGACCCTACGAGCAGTACGTC.